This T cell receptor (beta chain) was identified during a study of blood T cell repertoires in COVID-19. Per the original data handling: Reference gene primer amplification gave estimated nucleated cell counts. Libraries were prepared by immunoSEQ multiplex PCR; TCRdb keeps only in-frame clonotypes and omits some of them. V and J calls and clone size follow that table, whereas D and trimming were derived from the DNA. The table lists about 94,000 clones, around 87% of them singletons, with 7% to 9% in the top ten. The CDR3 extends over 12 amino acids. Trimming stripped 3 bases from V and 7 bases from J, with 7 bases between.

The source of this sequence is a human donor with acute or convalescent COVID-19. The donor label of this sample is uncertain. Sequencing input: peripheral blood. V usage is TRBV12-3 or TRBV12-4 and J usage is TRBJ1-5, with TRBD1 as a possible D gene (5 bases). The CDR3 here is CASSFRGQPQHF. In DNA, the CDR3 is TGTGCCAGCAGTTTTCGGGGGCAGCCCCAGCATTTT.